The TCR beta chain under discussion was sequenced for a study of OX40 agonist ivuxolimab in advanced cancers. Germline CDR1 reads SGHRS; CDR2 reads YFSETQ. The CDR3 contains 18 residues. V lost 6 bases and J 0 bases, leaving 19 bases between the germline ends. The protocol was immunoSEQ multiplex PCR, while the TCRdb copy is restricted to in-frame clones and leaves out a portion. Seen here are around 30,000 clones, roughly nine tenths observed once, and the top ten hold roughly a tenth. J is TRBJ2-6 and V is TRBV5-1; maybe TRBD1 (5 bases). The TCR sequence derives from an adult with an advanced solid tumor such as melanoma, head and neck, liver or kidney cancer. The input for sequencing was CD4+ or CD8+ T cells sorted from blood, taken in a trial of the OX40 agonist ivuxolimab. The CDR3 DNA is TGCGCCAGCAATTTACAGGCCCGGGTGAACTCTGGGGCCAACGTCCTGACTTTC. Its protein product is CASNLQARVNSGANVLTF.